This T cell receptor (beta chain) was identified during a study of blood T cell repertoires in COVID-19. Study as a whole: PBMCs, B-cell-depleted T cells, or T cells provided the cDNA or gDNA that made up the material.

CDR1 and CDR2 from the germline V gene are MNHEY and SMNVEV (reference sequence). CDR3 length equals 17 residues. V dropped 3 bases and J dropped 1 base, with 17 bases sitting between them. TCRdb's copy holds only in-frame clones and misses some; the assay was immunoSEQ multiplex PCR. The repertoire has tens of thousands of clones, about 90% of them found once; the top ten carry 8.5%. The rearrangement joins TRBV27 to TRBJ2-3; tentatively, D is TRBD1 (6 bases). This receptor was taken from a human donor in a cohort sampled during active COVID-19. Source material: peripheral blood. The CDR3 spells CASSFPDRISRTDTQYF. The CDR3 DNA follows: TGTGCCAGCAGTTTCCCCGACAGGATAAGCCGCACAGATACGCAGTATTTT.